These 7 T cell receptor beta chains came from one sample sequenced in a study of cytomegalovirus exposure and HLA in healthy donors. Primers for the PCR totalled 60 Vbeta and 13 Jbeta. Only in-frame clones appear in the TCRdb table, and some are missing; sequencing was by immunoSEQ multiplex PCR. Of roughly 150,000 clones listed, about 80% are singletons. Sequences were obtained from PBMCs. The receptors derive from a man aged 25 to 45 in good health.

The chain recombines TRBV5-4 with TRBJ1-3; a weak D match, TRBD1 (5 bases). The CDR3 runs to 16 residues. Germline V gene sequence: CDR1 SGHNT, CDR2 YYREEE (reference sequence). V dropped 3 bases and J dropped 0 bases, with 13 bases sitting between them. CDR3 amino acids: CASSSWGGRSGNTIYF. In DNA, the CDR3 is TGTGCCAGCAGCTCATGGGGCGGACGCTCTGGAAACACCATATATTTT.

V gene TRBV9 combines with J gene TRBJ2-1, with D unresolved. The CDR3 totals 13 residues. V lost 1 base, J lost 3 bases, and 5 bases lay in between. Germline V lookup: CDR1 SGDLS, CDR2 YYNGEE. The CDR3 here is CASSVTSYNEQFF. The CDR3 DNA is TGTGCCAGCAGCGTAACGAGCTACAATGAGCAGTTCTTC.

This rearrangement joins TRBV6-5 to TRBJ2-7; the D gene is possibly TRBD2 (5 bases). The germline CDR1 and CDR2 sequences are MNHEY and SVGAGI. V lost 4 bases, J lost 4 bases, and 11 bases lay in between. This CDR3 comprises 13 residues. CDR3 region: CASSLGLAYEQYF. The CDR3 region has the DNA TGTGCCAGCAGTTTAGGGCTAGCTTACGAGCAGTACTTC.

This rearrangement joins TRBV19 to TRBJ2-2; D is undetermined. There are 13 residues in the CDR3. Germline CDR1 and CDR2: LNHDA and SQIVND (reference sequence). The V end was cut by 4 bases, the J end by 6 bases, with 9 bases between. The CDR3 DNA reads TGTGCCAGTAGTAGAAGAGGCTCCGGGGAGCTGTTTTTT. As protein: CASSRRGSGELFF.

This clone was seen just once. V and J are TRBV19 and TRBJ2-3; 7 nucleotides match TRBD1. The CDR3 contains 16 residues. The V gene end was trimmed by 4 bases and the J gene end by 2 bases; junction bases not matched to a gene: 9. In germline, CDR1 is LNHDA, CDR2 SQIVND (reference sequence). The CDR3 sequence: CASSNEGAVPTDTQYF. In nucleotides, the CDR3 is TGTGCCAGTAGTAACGAGGGGGCGGTACCCACAGATACGCAGTATTTT.

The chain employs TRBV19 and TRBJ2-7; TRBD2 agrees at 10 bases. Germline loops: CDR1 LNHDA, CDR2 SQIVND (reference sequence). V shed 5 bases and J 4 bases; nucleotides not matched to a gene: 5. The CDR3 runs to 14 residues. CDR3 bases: TGTGCCAGTAGTTTAGGACTAGCGGATTACGAGCAGTACTTC. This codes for CASSLGLADYEQYF.

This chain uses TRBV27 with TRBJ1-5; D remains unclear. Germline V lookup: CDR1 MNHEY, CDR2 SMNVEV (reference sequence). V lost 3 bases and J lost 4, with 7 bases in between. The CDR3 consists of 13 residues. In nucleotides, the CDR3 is TGTGCCAGCAGTTTCACAGAGAATCAGCCCCAGCATTTT. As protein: CASSFTENQPQHF.